Here is one TCR beta chain with its context. Its antigen remains unknown. CDR1 is ENHRY and CDR2 is SYGVKD in the germline V gene. The CDR3 is made up of 16 amino acids. The data originate from a study of STAT5B mutations in CD4+ large granular lymphocyte leukemia. Findings and caveats of the study: 8/27 top patient clones versus 2/35 control clones were TRBV06-family.

TCRdb's copy holds only in-frame clones and misses some; the assay was immunoSEQ multiplex PCR. Seen here are roughly 40,000 clones, 81% observed once, and the top ten hold around 3.3%. The chain combines TRBV10-3 with TRBJ2-5; 7 bases agree with TRBD1. Judging by the DNA end, TRBJ2-7 fits better; the J call may be wrong. Sequencing was performed on CD4+ T cells from blood buffy coats. This TCR came from a human donor in good health. The CDR3 DNA reads as TGTGCCATCAGTGAGTCCGGGCCCAGGGGGTCCTACGAGCAGTACTTC. It encodes CAISESGPRGSYEQYF.